This TCR beta chain was captured in a study of metastatic and nonmetastatic thyroid tumors. The overall study: Where malignant and benign thyroid patients were concerned, repertoires were compared across blood and tumor or nodule tissue.

Among the patients, none had received any treatment before thyroid surgery. Findings and caveats of the study: Benign nodules reportedly had significantly lower TCR beta diversity than malignant thyroid tumors in blood and tumor.

In the original workflow: The study built a papillary thyroid cancer distant-metastasis classifier from CDR3 differences across clinicopathological groups. TCRdb used MiXCR to call clones anew from the PCR reads. TCRdb's processing, not the authors' own work, is the source of the V and J calls. This table holds approximately 90,000 clones, approximately 9% found once. This CDR3 spans 13 amino acids. Germline loops: CDR1 MDHEN, CDR2 SYDVKM. Trimming took 7 bases from V and 4 from J; bases not matched to a gene: 3. In this sample, this clone turned up a few times. What it binds is unknown. The material sequenced was blood. The TCR originated in a female donor with papillary thyroid cancer or a benign thyroid nodule (not recorded which). Some clones in this sample may be carry-over from other donors' samples. The rearrangement uses TRBV28 and TRBJ1-4; 7 bases are shared with TRBD1. The CDR3 sequence is CASTGTVNEKLFF. The CDR3 region has the DNA TGTGCCAGCACCGGGACAGTTAATGAAAAACTGTTTTTT.